These T cell receptor beta chains were read from a single sample in a study of shared clonotypes between healthy human individuals. Clones were sequenced by immunoSEQ multiplex PCR, and TCRdb holds only the in-frame ones, with some missing. This sample has millions of clones, with roughly 92% found just once. The specimen sequenced was naive CD4+ T cells sorted from blood. Source of these receptors: a man aged 18 to 30 in good health. Both conserved end residues are part of each CDR3. A D gene is named only where the DNA matches it firmly. Some rows mark clone size as missing; the rest say once, few, many or name a class of expanded clone.

>TRBJ2-5|TRBV5-8|.|TRBD2
CASSWGLAGVQETQYF
TGTGCCAGCAGCTGGGGACTAGCGGGAGTGCAAGAGACCCAGTACTTC
>TRBJ1-1|TRBV18|.|.
CASSQMDTEAFF
TGTGCCAGCTCACAGATGGACACTGAAGCTTTCTTT
>TRBJ2-7|TRBV7-2|.|.
CASSNLGGQYF
TGTGCCAGCAGCAACCTAGGAGGGCAGTACTTC
>TRBJ1-4|TRBV6-5|.|.
CASRRDKNEKLFF
TGTGCCAGCCGCCGGGACAAAAATGAAAAACTGTTTTTT
>TRBJ2-7|TRBV7-2|.|TRBD2
CASSLNAGGPHEQYF
TGTGCCAGCAGCTTGAATGCGGGAGGGCCCCACGAGCAGTACTTC
>TRBJ2-5|TRBV7-3|once|.
CASSLSAGPQETQYF
TGTGCCAGCAGCTTAAGTGCAGGGCCACAAGAGACCCAGTACTTC
>TRBJ1-2|TRBV20-1|.|.
CSASTQTGYTF
TGCAGTGCTAGTACACAGACTGGCTACACCTTC
>TRBJ2-2|TRBV18|.|TRBD1
CASSPGTGATGELFF
TGTGCCAGCTCACCCGGGACAGGGGCTACCGGGGAGCTGTTTTTT
>TRBJ2-7|TRBV6-6|.|.
CASSYTRGPYEQYF
TGTGCCAGCAGTTACACCAGGGGCCCGTACGAGCAGTACTTC
>TRBJ2-5|TRBV30|.|.
CAWRTEETQYF
TGTGCCTGGAGGACAGAAGAGACCCAGTACTTC
>TRBJ2-1|TRBV6-5|.|TRBD1
CASSYPGQGNNEQFF
TGTGCCAGCAGTTATCCGGGACAGGGTAACAATGAGCAGTTCTTC
>TRBJ1-5|TRBV7-3|few|.
CASAGDSNQPQHF
TGTGCCAGCGCCGGAGATAGCAATCAGCCCCAGCATTTT
>TRBJ1-2|TRBV5-5|.|.
CASSPSIGDNYGYTF
TGTGCCAGCAGCCCCAGTATCGGGGATAACTATGGCTACACCTTC
>TRBJ1-4|TRBV2|.|.
CASSNRGNNEKLFF
TGTGCCAGCAGTAACCGGGGAAATAATGAAAAACTGTTTTTT
>TRBJ1-6|TRBV5-6|.|.
CASSFEGWGSNSPLHF
TGTGCCAGCAGCTTCGAGGGTTGGGGTAGTAATTCACCCCTCCACTTT
>TRBJ2-7|TRBV25-1|.|.
CATSVGSSYEQYF
TGTGCCACCAGTGTGGGATCATCCTACGAGCAGTACTTC
>TRBJ2-7|TRBV7-9|once|.
CASSDLASYEQYF
TGTGCCAGCAGCGACCTAGCGTCCTACGAGCAGTACTTC
>TRBJ2-7|TRBV5-1|.|TRBD2
CASSLGGGGTYEQYF
TGCGCCAGCAGCCTTGGCGGCGGGGGGACCTACGAGCAGTACTTC
>TRBJ1-2|TRBV5-6|.|.
CASSWGGSNYGYTF
TGTGCCAGCAGCTGGGGGGGCAGTAACTATGGCTACACCTTC
>TRBJ2-3|TRBV5-1|.|.
CASSLLDTQYF
TGCGCCAGCAGCTTACTAGATACGCAGTATTTT
>TRBJ2-5|TRBV11-2|.|TRBD2
CASSLAGGPYETQYF
TGTGCCAGCAGCCTAGCGGGAGGGCCGTATGAGACCCAGTACTTC
>TRBJ1-6|TRBV5-5|.|TRBD1
CASSLAVFDRGSSYNSPLHF
TGTGCCAGCAGCTTGGCCGTTTTTGACAGGGGAAGCTCCTATAATTCACCCCTCCACTTT
>TRBJ1-2|TRBV19|once|.
CASSTEGDTVYYGYTF
TGTGCCAGTAGTACGGAAGGGGACACCGTCTACTATGGCTACACCTTC
>TRBJ2-3|TRBV5-1|.|TRBD1
CASSLEGTGGFTDTQYF
TGCGCCAGCAGCTTGGAAGGGACAGGGGGTTTTACAGATACGCAGTATTTT
>TRBJ2-6|TRBV18|.|.
CASSSPRVSSGANVLTF
TGTGCCAGCTCATCCCCTCGGGTTTCGAGTGGGGCCAACGTCCTGACTTTC
>TRBJ1-2|TRBV5-1|.|.
CARYGYTF
TGCGCCAGGTATGGCTACACCTTC
>TRBJ1-1|TRBV5-6|.|TRBD1
CASTQYRGSWNTEAFF
TGTGCCAGCACGCAATACAGGGGATCTTGGAACACTGAAGCTTTCTTT
>TRBJ2-7|TRBV11-2|.|TRBD2
CASSPRASGVSEQYF
TGTGCCAGCAGCCCCCGGGCTAGCGGGGTCTCGGAGCAGTACTTC
>TRBJ1-1|TRBV29-1|.|.
CSAGVLNTEAFF
TGCAGCGCTGGAGTCTTGAACACTGAAGCTTTCTTT
>TRBJ2-7|TRBV7-2|.|.
CASSLVGGTDGYEQYF
TGTGCCAGCAGCTTAGTGGGCGGGACCGATGGCTACGAGCAGTACTTC
>TRBJ2-7|TRBV2|.|TRBD1
CASTRPGQVPYEQYF
TGTGCCAGCACTAGACCGGGACAGGTGCCCTACGAGCAGTACTTC
>TRBJ2-5|TRBV5-8|.|.
CASSLGSGGFIQETQYF
TGTGCCAGCAGCTTGGGTAGCGGCGGGTTTATCCAAGAGACCCAGTACTTC
>TRBJ1-2|TRBV6-5|.|.
CASSDSGGYTF
TGTGCCAGCAGTGACTCAGGAGGCTACACCTTC
>TRBJ2-7|TRBV7-2|.|.
CASTSGSSYEQYF
TGTGCCAGCACCAGCGGTTCATCCTACGAGCAGTACTTC
>TRBJ1-1|TRBV19|.|TRBD1
CASSIVTGQGNTEAFF
TGTGCCAGTAGTATAGTGACGGGACAGGGGAACACTGAAGCTTTCTTT
>TRBJ2-1|TRBV6-5|.|.
CASSLAYEQFF
TGTGCCAGCAGTCTAGCTTACGAGCAGTTCTTC
>TRBJ2-2|TRBV19|.|.
CASSTIATGPLISGGTGELFF
TGTGCCAGTAGTACAATAGCGACCGGGCCGCTAATCTCCGGAGGCACCGGGGAGCTGTTTTTT
>TRBJ1-1|TRBV5-6|few|.
CASSLSSTEAFF
TGTGCCAGCAGCTTGTCGAGCACTGAAGCTTTCTTT
>TRBJ1-2|TRBV5-1|.|TRBD1
CASSQQTGAPYGYTF
TGCGCCAGCAGCCAACAGACAGGGGCACCCTATGGCTACACCTTC
>TRBJ1-6|TRBV27|once|TRBD1
CATGGRGSGNSPLHF
TGTGCCACAGGGGGTAGGGGTTCAGGAAATTCACCCCTCCACTTT
>TRBJ2-3|TRBV28|.|.
CASTQGGADTQYF
TGTGCCAGCACCCAGGGGGGTGCAGATACGCAGTATTTT
>TRBJ2-1|TRBV10-1|.|.
CASSDAGTKDNEQFF
TGCGCCAGCAGTGACGCGGGGACCAAAGACAATGAGCAGTTCTTC
>TRBJ2-6|TRBV7-3|.|.
CASSSTGANVLTF
TGTGCCAGCAGCTCCACTGGGGCCAACGTCCTGACTTTC